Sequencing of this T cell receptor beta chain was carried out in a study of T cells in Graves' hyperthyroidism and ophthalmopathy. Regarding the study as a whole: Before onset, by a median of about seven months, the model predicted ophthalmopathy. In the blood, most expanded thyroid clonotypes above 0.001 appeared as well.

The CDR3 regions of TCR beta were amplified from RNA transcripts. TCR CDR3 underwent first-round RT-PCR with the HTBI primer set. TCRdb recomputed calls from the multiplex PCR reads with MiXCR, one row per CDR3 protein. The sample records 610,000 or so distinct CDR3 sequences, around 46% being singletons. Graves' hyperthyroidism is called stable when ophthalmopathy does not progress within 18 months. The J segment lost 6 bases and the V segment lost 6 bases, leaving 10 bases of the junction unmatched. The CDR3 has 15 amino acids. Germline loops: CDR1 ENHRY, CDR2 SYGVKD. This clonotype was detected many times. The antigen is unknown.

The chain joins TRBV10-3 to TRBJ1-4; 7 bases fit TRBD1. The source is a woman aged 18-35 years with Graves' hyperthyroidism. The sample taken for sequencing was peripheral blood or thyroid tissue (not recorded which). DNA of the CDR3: TGTGCCATCAGCAGATTGACAGGGAAGGATGAAAAACTGTTTTTT. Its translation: CAISRLTGKDEKLFF.